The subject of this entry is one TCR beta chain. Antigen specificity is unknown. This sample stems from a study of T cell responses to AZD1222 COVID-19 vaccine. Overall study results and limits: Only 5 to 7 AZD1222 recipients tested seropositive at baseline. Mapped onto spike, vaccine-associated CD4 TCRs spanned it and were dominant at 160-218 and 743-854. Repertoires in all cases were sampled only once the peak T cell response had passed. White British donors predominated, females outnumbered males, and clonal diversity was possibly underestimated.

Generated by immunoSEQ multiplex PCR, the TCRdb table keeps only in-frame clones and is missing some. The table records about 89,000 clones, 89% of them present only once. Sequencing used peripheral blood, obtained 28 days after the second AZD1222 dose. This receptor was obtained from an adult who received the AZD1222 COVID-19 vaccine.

The CDR3 DNA sequence: TGTGCCAGCAGCTTGAACGGACCGAACACTGAAGCTTTCTTT. Protein product: CASSLNGPNTEAFF. The rearrangement joins TRBV5-6 to TRBJ1-1; D is undetermined. Germline assignment: CDR1 SGHDT and CDR2 YYEEEE. This CDR3 contains 14 residues. V was cut by 1 base and J by 1 base, with 8 bases left in between.